The sequence of this TCR beta chain was determined in a study of shared clonotypes between healthy human individuals. In the source study's methods: Quality scores were absent from the junction-only immunoSEQ sequences, so filtering differed. Data came from immunoSEQ multiplex PCR; TCRdb stores just in-frame clones and leaves some out. The D gene and trimming were derived from the DNA, and the V and J assignments and clone size from that table. The table has 2 million to 2.5 million clones, roughly 94% seen once. Trimming removed 4 bases at V and 5 bases at J, with 16 bases between. This CDR3 is built from 14 residues. Germline CDR1 SGHRS, CDR2 YFSETQ.

The V gene is TRBV5-1, the J gene TRBJ2-7, with D possibly TRBD1 on 6 matching bases. This sequence originates from a man aged 18 to 29 in good health. Sequencing input: naive CD4+ T cells sorted from blood. Regarding subset: CD45RA+ positively selected. In DNA, the CDR3 is TGCGCCAGCAGCGTTCAACAGGGTATCCACGAGCAGTACTTC. As protein: CASSVQQGIHEQYF.